The rows below give T cell receptor beta chains drawn from one sample of a study of cytomegalovirus exposure and HLA in healthy donors. Clones were sequenced by immunoSEQ multiplex PCR, and TCRdb holds only the in-frame ones, with some missing. The sample comprises 100,000 or so clones, roughly 77% of which are singletons, and roughly 1.5% rests with the top ten. Source material: PBMCs. Receptor source: a man aged 40-49 years in good health and CMV-seronegative. CDR3s include the opening cysteine and the closing phenylalanine or tryptophan. The order of the fields is clone size, J gene, V gene, D gene, CDR3 DNA, CDR3 protein. The D gene is left open where the match is weak. Size tells how often a clone was seen (once, few, many) or the class of an expanded clone, and some rows leave it out.

>.|TRBJ2-7|TRBV4-1|TRBD2
TGCGCCAGCAGCCCGGGGGGGCGTACCGGCGAGCAGTACTTC
CASSPGGRTGEQYF
>.|TRBJ1-6|TRBV4-1|TRBD1
TGCGCCAGCAGCCAGGGTCCGGGACAGGGAAATTCACCCCTCCACTTT
CASSQGPGQGNSPLHF
>.|TRBJ2-5|TRBV5-1|.
TGCGCCAGCAGCTCCAATCAAGAGACCCAGTACTTC
CASSSNQETQYF
>once|TRBJ1-6|TRBV19|TRBD1
TGTGCCACCGGGACAGGGAATTCACCCCTCCACTTT
CATGTGNSPLHF
>.|TRBJ1-6|TRBV6-5|TRBD1
TGTGCCAGCAAACAAGAAGGGGGCTCACCCCTCCACTTT
CASKQEGGSPLHF
>.|TRBJ2-7|TRBV27|TRBD2
TGTGCCAGCAGTTTAGGGACTAGCTACGAGCAGTACTTC
CASSLGTSYEQYF
>few|TRBJ2-5|TRBV5-1|.
TGCGCCAGCGCCGAGAATACAGGGAGGGAAGAGACCCAGTACTTC
CASAENTGREETQYF
>.|TRBJ1-4|TRBV7-8|.
TGTGCCAGCAGCCAAGGGGTTGATGGTGGAAAACTGTTTTTT
CASSQGVDGGKLFF
>.|TRBJ2-2|TRBV28|.
TGTGCCAGCAGTTTACTGGCAGCGAACACCGGGGAGCTGTTTTTT
CASSLLAANTGELFF
>.|TRBJ2-7|TRBV4-1|.
TGCGCCAGCAGCCAAGTGCAGGGGCAGCTATACGAGCAGTACTTC
CASSQVQGQLYEQYF
>.|TRBJ2-7|TRBV15|.
TGTGCCACCAGCAGAGATAGGGGTTACGAGCAGTACTTC
CATSRDRGYEQYF
>.|TRBJ1-1|TRBV6-5|TRBD1
TGTGCCAGCAAACGGACAGGGCTGAACACTGAAGCTTTCTTT
CASKRTGLNTEAFF
>.|TRBJ2-7|TRBV11-3|TRBD1
TGTGCCAGCAGCCCCCAGGGACAGGGCACCGAGCAGTACTTC
CASSPQGQGTEQYF
>few|TRBJ1-1|TRBV10-3|.
TGTGCCATCAGCGCATCCGGGACACCGAACACTGAAGCTTTCTTT
CAISASGTPNTEAFF
>.|TRBJ2-5|TRBV5-4|.
TGTGCCAGCAGCTTGGCCGGGGCAGGGGCGGGCCAAGAGACCCAGTACTTC
CASSLAGAGAGQETQYF
>.|TRBJ1-6|TRBV28|TRBD1
TGTGCCAGCAGGACCCCGGCGGGACAGGGTTCGAATTCACCCCTCCACTTT
CASRTPAGQGSNSPLHF
>once|TRBJ1-1|TRBV7-2|.
TGTGCCAGCAGCTTATCAGGGAACACTGAAGCTTTCTTT
CASSLSGNTEAFF
>.|TRBJ1-4|TRBV19|TRBD1
TGTGCCAGTAGTCTTCTACCGGGACAGGGGAATGAAAAACTGTTTTTT
CASSLLPGQGNEKLFF
>.|TRBJ2-7|TRBV7-9|.
TGTGCCAGCAGCTTAATGCCTATGTACTCCTACGAGCAGTACTTC
CASSLMPMYSYEQYF
>.|TRBJ2-5|TRBV6-1|.
TGTGCCAGCAGTGATAGGGGACACTCGTACCAAGAGACCCAGTACTTC
CASSDRGHSYQETQYF
>.|TRBJ1-1|TRBV10-3|.
TGTGCCATCAGTGACATGGCGCAGGGGGCTTTCTTT
CAISDMAQGAFF
>few|TRBJ1-5|TRBV4-1|TRBD1
TGCGCCAGCAGCCAAGATCGGACAGGGCCCAATCAGCCCCAGCATTTT
CASSQDRTGPNQPQHF
>.|TRBJ2-3|TRBV6-6|TRBD1
TGTGCCAGCAGTTCCGACAGGGCCACAGATACGCAGTATTTT
CASSSDRATDTQYF
>once|TRBJ1-1|TRBV6-1|.
TGTGCCAGCAGTGAACGGGGGAACACTGAAGCTTTCTTT
CASSERGNTEAFF
>few|TRBJ2-5|TRBV9|TRBD1
TGTGCCAGCAGCGCTCACAGGGGTGACCAAGAGACCCAGTACTTC
CASSAHRGDQETQYF
>.|TRBJ1-1|TRBV27|.
TGTGCCAGCACCCCGTTGCCCGGCACTGAAGCTTTCTTT
CASTPLPGTEAFF
>.|TRBJ1-5|TRBV5-1|.
TGCGCCAGCAGCTTGGACGGGAGTACCAATCAGCCCCAGCATTTT
CASSLDGSTNQPQHF
>.|TRBJ2-1|TRBV15|TRBD1
TGTGCCACCAGCAGGGAGACAGGGGGAAAATCCTACAATGAGCAGTTCTTC
CATSRETGGKSYNEQFF
>once|TRBJ2-2|TRBV28|TRBD1
TGTGCCAGCAGCCCCTGGACAGGGGGCTTGGAAAACACCGGGGAGCTGTTTTTT
CASSPWTGGLENTGELFF
>.|TRBJ2-7|TRBV7-2|.
TGTGCCAGCAGCCCTGACTCCCGAACTCCCTACGAGCAGTACTTC
CASSPDSRTPYEQYF
>.|TRBJ1-2|TRBV10-3|.
TGTGCCATCAGTGAGCAAAGGACATTTTACTATGGCTACACCTTC
CAISEQRTFYYGYTF
>.|TRBJ1-1|TRBV6-1|TRBD1
TGTGCCAGCAGCCGACAGGGTGGGTCTTTCTTT
CASSRQGGSFF
>.|TRBJ1-2|TRBV6-5|TRBD1
TGTGCCAGCAGACGTACAGGGGATGGCTACACCTTC
CASRRTGDGYTF
>.|TRBJ2-7|TRBV2|.
TGTGCCAGCAGTGAGTCGCAGGAGAGGGCCGAGCAGTACTTC
CASSESQERAEQYF
>few|TRBJ2-5|TRBV29-1|TRBD1
TGCAGCGTCCTCACCCCATGGACAGGGTTGGAGACCCAGTACTTC
CSVLTPWTGLETQYF
>.|TRBJ1-1|TRBV6-5|.
TGTGCCAGCAGCCCAGGGTCTAGGATCACTGAAGCTTTCTTT
CASSPGSRITEAFF
>.|TRBJ2-1|TRBV6-4|TRBD2
TGTGCCAGTACGACCGGGGGGTCATCCTACAATGAGCAGTTCTTC
CASTTGGSSYNEQFF
>few|TRBJ1-1|TRBV28|TRBD1
TGTGCCAGCAGGCGGGACAGGCTGAACACTGAAGCTTTCTTT
CASRRDRLNTEAFF
>.|TRBJ1-1|TRBV9|.
TGTGCCAGCAGCGTAAGGGACAAGAACACTGAAGCTTTCTTT
CASSVRDKNTEAFF
>.|TRBJ2-3|TRBV29-1|TRBD2
TGCAGCGTGGATGGACTAGCGGGGGTACACACAGATACGCAGTATTTT
CSVDGLAGVHTDTQYF
>.|TRBJ2-1|TRBV29-1|.
TGCAGCGTTGAACTCCGAACGAGAGTCTACAATGAGCAGTTCTTC
CSVELRTRVYNEQFF
>few|TRBJ1-2|TRBV15|.
TGTGCCACCAGACCTGGAGGGGATCCCTATGGCTACACCTTC
CATRPGGDPYGYTF
>.|TRBJ2-5|TRBV5-5|TRBD1
TGTGCCAGCAGCTTCGGACAGGAGGAGACCCGGTACTTC
CASSFGQEETRYF
>.|TRBJ2-7|TRBV10-3|TRBD1
TGTGCCGCCCGGTCCCCGGGACAGGGAACCTACGAGCAGTACTTC
CAARSPGQGTYEQYF
>.|TRBJ2-2|TRBV5-1|TRBD1
TGCGCCAGCAGCTTGTGGCAGGGGGTTTCGGCCGGGGAGCTGTTTTTT
CASSLWQGVSAGELFF
>.|TRBJ1-1|TRBV2|.
TGTGCCAGCAGTGAAGACAGCGAAGCTTTCTTT
CASSEDSEAFF
>.|TRBJ2-1|TRBV5-6|TRBD1
TGTGCCAGCAGCCGAGGACAGGGAGGCAATGAGCAGTTCTTC
CASSRGQGGNEQFF
>.|TRBJ2-5|TRBV15|TRBD2
TGTGCCACCAGCAGATACGGACTAGCGGGGGACGGGGAGACCCAGTACTTC
CATSRYGLAGDGETQYF
>.|TRBJ2-7|TRBV6-5|.
TGTGCCAGCAGAGGGAGCCTCAACTACGAGCAGTACTTC
CASRGSLNYEQYF